One and the same sample provided the 31 T cell receptor beta chains below, sequenced in a study of T cells in Graves' hyperthyroidism and ophthalmopathy. RNA transcripts served as the template for amplifying TCR beta CDR3 regions. HTBI primers drove first-round RT-PCR of the TCR CDR3. TCRdb ran MiXCR on the multiplex PCR reads and lists one entry per CDR3 protein. Among hundreds of thousands of distinct CDR3 sequences listed, 38% were seen once. The sequencing sample was made of blood. Receptor source: a man aged 18 to 35 with Graves' hyperthyroidism.

This clonotype has only a few counts. The rearrangement links TRBV12-3 or TRBV12-4 to TRBJ1-1, with 7 nucleotides matching TRBD1. This CDR3 is 13 amino acids long. V shed 6 bases, J shed 11 bases, and the junction held 12 bases outside the gene matches. Here the CDR3 reads CASRPGQERRAFF. CDR3 coding DNA: TGTGCCAGCAGACCTGGACAGGAAAGACGGGCTTTCTTT.

For the CDR3, the DNA is TGTGCCAGCAGCTACAGGCTAGGATCCGGGGAGCTGTTTTTT. Translated: CASSYRLGSGELFF. This rearrangement joins TRBV7-9 to TRBJ2-2; tentative D call: TRBD1 (5 bases). This CDR3 is 14 amino acids long. Germline lookup yields CDR1 SEHNR and CDR2 FQNEAQ (reference sequence). V gave up 4 bases and J gave up 6 bases, with 12 bases separating them.

This sequence joins TRBV19 and TRBJ2-5; TRBD2 matches 9 bases. This CDR3 region has 16 residues. The junction had 12 bases not matched to a gene; V was cut back by 5 bases and J by 5 bases. CDR1 is LNHDA and CDR2 is SQIVND in the germline V gene (reference sequence). The CDR3 DNA reads TGTGCCAGTAGTGCCTTTCTAGCGGGGAGTCGGGAGACCCAGTACTTC. It specifies CASSAFLAGSRETQYF.

The genes are TRBV7-2 and TRBJ1-3, with TRBD1 as a possible D gene (6 bases). Germline values: CDR1 SGHTA, CDR2 FQGNSA. Trimming stripped 5 bases from V and 0 bases from J, with 11 bases between. CDR3 length: 15 amino acids. In nucleotides, the CDR3 is TGTGCCAGCAGCCCAACAGGGCACTCTGGAAACACCATATATTTT. It specifies CASSPTGHSGNTIYF.

For this clonotype: The junction departs from the called germline gene at one end, perhaps through a read error. The V call is TRBV7-6, the J call TRBJ2-5; TRBD2 is a possible D gene (5 bases). This CDR3 contains 14 residues. Per germline, CDR1 SGHVS and CDR2 FNYEAQ. The CDR3 protein is CASSFLPAEETQYF. CDR3 coding DNA: TGTGCCAGCAGCTTTCTTCCGGCGGAGGAGACTCAGTACTTC. The entire variable domain, with the rest obtained from reference TRBV7-6 and TRBJ2-5, is as follows: GAGVSQSPRYKVTKRGQDVALRCDPISGHVSLYWYRQALGQGPEFLTYFNYEAQQDKSGLPNDRFSAERPEGSISTLTIQRTEQRDSAMYRCASSFLPAEETQYFGPGTRLLVL.

The rearrangement uses TRBV7-8 and TRBJ2-7; 11 bases line up with TRBD2. The CDR3 sequence is 15 residues long. Germline loops: CDR1 SGHVS, CDR2 FQNEAQ. After removal of 3 bases from V and 7 bases from J, the junction contained 8 bases not matched to a gene. CDR3 protein: CASSFELAGVGEQYF. The DNA for the CDR3 is TGTGCCAGCAGCTTCGAACTAGCGGGAGTAGGTGAGCAGTACTTC. Variable domain in full (rest from reference TRBV7-8 and TRBJ2-7): GAGVSQSPRYKVAKRGQDVALRCDPISGHVSLFWYQQALGQGPEFLTYFQNEAQLDKSGLPSDRFFAERPEGSVSTLKIQRTQQEDSAVYLCASSFELAGVGEQYFGPGTRLTVT.

There are a few counts of this clonotype. The V and J genes are TRBV5-1 and TRBJ2-6; D might be TRBD2 (5 bases). The CDR3 has 15 amino acids. Trimming shortened V by 2 bases and J by 1 base, and 7 bases separated the two germline ends. Germline V gene sequence: CDR1 SGHRS, CDR2 YFSETQ. This chain's CDR3 is CASSLGRSGANVLTF. The CDR3 bases are TGCGCCAGCAGCTTAGGGAGATCTGGGGCCAACGTCCTGACTTTC.

This sequence joins TRBV7-9 and TRBJ1-5; TRBD1 aligns across 11 bases. Per germline, CDR1 SEHNR and CDR2 FQNEAQ (reference sequence). This CDR3 spans 15 amino acids. V trimming: 7 bases; J trimming: 2 bases; junction bases outside the gene matches: 4. The CDR3 region is CASKGQGEGNQPQHF. CDR3 in DNA: TGTGCCAGCAAGGGACAGGGGGAGGGCAATCAGCCCCAGCATTTT. The full variable domain, its missing parts supplied by reference TRBV7-9 and TRBJ1-5, is DTGVSQNPRHKITKRGQNVTFRCDPISEHNRLYWYRQTLGQGPEFLTYFQNEAQLEKSRLLSDRFSAERPKGSFSTLEIQRTEQGDSAMYLCASKGQGEGNQPQHFGDGTRLSIL.

This clonotype was seen at least ten times. The V call is TRBV2, the J call TRBJ1-2; 9 bases agree with TRBD1. In germline, CDR1 is SNHLY, CDR2 FYNNEI. CDR3 length equals 16 residues. Germline trimming cut 2 bases from V and 3 bases from J; bases unmatched to any gene: 7. This CDR3 reads CASSEYPGQGHYGYTF. CDR3 bases: TGTGCCAGCAGTGAATACCCCGGACAGGGGCACTATGGCTACACCTTC.

The chain carries TRBV19 and TRBJ2-1; tentatively, D is TRBD1 or TRBD2 (5 bases each). V was trimmed by 9 bases and J by 7 bases, leaving 16 bases between them. CDR1 and CDR2 (germline): LNHDA, SQIVND (reference sequence). The CDR3 has 13 amino acids. In nucleotides, the CDR3 is TGTGCCAGCAGCTCGCAGGGAGCGAATGAGCAGTTCTTC. It specifies CASSSQGANEQFF.

The genes are TRBV2 and TRBJ1-1; 10 nucleotides match TRBD1. CDR1 and CDR2 (germline): SNHLY, FYNNEI. The CDR3 totals 14 residues. V lost 5 bases and J lost 7; bases outside the gene matches: 7. The DNA for the CDR3 is TGTGCCAGCAGTTTCCCCGGGACAGGGGATGAAGCTTTCTTT. It yields the protein CASSFPGTGDEAFF.

This clonotype was observed at least ten times. This chain's CDR3 is CASSTGLAGVAEQYF. CDR3 bases: TGCGCCAGCAGCACAGGACTAGCGGGAGTGGCCGAGCAGTACTTC. The chain links TRBV5-1 to TRBJ2-7, with 13 bases lining up with TRBD2. This CDR3 is 15 amino acids long. Germline assignment: CDR1 SGHRS and CDR2 YFSETQ. The V gene end was trimmed by 4 bases and the J gene end by 6 bases; junction bases not matched to a gene: 7.

This clonotype appeared many times. CDR3 sequence (DNA): TGTGCCAGCAGCCAGACAGGGTTCGAGCAGTACTTC. This sequence encodes CASSQTGFEQYF. The chain employs TRBV7-9 and TRBJ2-7; 7 positions agree with TRBD1. After removal of 5 bases from V and 6 bases from J, the junction contained 4 bases not matched to a gene. The length of the CDR3 is 12 residues. Germline CDR1 SEHNR, CDR2 FQNEAQ (reference sequence).

The V gene is TRBV20-1, the J gene TRBJ2-7; 8 positions match TRBD2. Germline-derived CDR1 and CDR2 are DFQATT and SNEGSKA (reference sequence). The trim removed 3 bases at V and 0 bases at J, leaving 7 bases unmatched. This CDR3 is built from 15 residues. This chain's CDR3 is CSASFSGGGSYEQYF. CDR3 coding DNA: TGCAGTGCTAGTTTCTCCGGGGGGGGCTCCTACGAGCAGTACTTC.

This clonotype has just a few counts. CDR3 loop: CSAGESSYNSPLHF. CDR3 bases: TGCAGTGCCGGAGAAAGCTCCTATAATTCACCCCTCCACTTT. The chain joins TRBV20-1 to TRBJ1-6; D ambiguous. The V and J ends lost 6 bases and 0 bases respectively, with 9 bases between them. Germline assignment: CDR1 DFQATT and CDR2 SNEGSKA (reference sequence). The CDR3 consists of 14 residues.

The chain combines TRBV10-3 with TRBJ2-2, with no clear D. Germline V gives CDR1 ENHRY, CDR2 SYGVKD. CDR3 size: 14 residues. V lost 3 bases and J 0 bases, leaving 5 bases between the germline ends. CDR3 loop: CAISDRPNTGELFF. The CDR3 DNA reads as TGTGCCATCAGTGACAGGCCGAACACCGGGGAGCTGTTTTTT.

Details on this clonotype: This may stem from a read error, because a much larger clone lies one nucleotide away. The chain carries TRBV2 and TRBJ2-7, with 9 bases that match TRBD1. Germline CDR1 is SNHLY and CDR2 is FYNNEI. There are 13 residues in the CDR3. The CDR3: CASRRQGGDEQNF. CDR3 DNA sequence: TGTGCCAGCAGGCGACAGGGGGGCGACGAGCAGAACTTC.

This clonotype was seen at least ten times. The chain joins TRBV7-8 to TRBJ1-1; maybe TRBD1 (5 bases). The V and J ends lost 0 bases and 10 bases respectively, with 15 bases between them. Germline values: CDR1 SGHVS, CDR2 FQNEAQ. The CDR3 has 14 amino acids. Here the CDR3 reads CASSLAAGTFGAFF. The CDR3 DNA follows: TGTGCCAGCAGCTTAGCGGCAGGGACCTTCGGAGCTTTCTTT.

This chain uses TRBV12-3 or TRBV12-4 with TRBJ2-7; a weak D match, TRBD2 (6 bases). CDR3 size: 12 residues. V lost 6 bases to trimming and J lost 6 bases, with 12 bases between them. The CDR3 DNA reads as TGTGCCAGCAGGCTGGGAGGAGGCGAGCAGTACTTC. Its protein product is CASRLGGGEQYF.

The chain is built from TRBV20-1 and TRBJ2-1; D is perhaps TRBD1 (6 bases). The CDR3 spans 12 residues. Trimming left V 5 bases short and J 7 bases short, with 12 bases between. Germline-derived CDR1 and CDR2 are DFQATT and SNEGSKA (reference sequence). The CDR3: CSASRTGNEQFF. The CDR3, as DNA: TGCAGTGCTTCTAGAACAGGGAATGAGCAGTTCTTC.

This clonotype has a handful of counts. The chain employs TRBV4-3 and TRBJ1-6; 7 bases map to TRBD1. Per the germline V gene, CDR1 is LGHNA and CDR2 is YSLEER. The CDR3 is 16 amino acids. V shed 1 base, J shed 4 bases, and the junction held 4 bases outside the gene matches. CDR3 amino acids: CASSQGMTGYNSPLHF. The CDR3 coding sequence is TGCGCCAGCAGCCAAGGAATGACAGGGTATAATTCACCCCTCCACTTT.

The rearrangement joins TRBV15 to TRBJ1-5, with a weak D call TRBD1 (5 bases). Germline V lookup: CDR1 LNHNV, CDR2 YYDKDF (reference sequence). V lost 4 bases and J lost 3, with 16 bases in between. The CDR3 spans 16 residues. The CDR3 DNA follows: TGTGCCACCAGCACAGGCAGGGATGGGGCCAATCAGCCCCAGCATTTT. It is translated as CATSTGRDGANQPQHF.

With regard to this clonotype: With a much larger clone just one base away, this may be a read error. The chain links TRBV11-2 to TRBJ1-2; the D is unclear. Trimming took off 7 bases at V and 1 base at J, with 10 bases between the two ends. The CDR3 has 13 amino acids. The V gene's germline CDR1 is SGHAT and CDR2 FQNNGV. This CDR3 reads CASTMTDNYGYTF. CDR3 DNA sequence: TGTGCCAGCACCATGACCGATAACTATGGCTACACCTTC.

Ten or more counts support this clonotype. The chain recombines TRBV20-1 with TRBJ2-6, with D possibly being TRBD1 (8 bases). CDR3 length: 13 amino acids. The germline V gene has CDR1 DFQATT and CDR2 SNEGSKA (reference sequence). With 4 bases removed from V and 12 bases from J, the gap between germline ends came to 16 bases. The CDR3 protein is CSAMTGEGTVLTF. Written as DNA, the CDR3 is TGCAGTGCTATGACAGGGGAGGGGACCGTCCTGACTTTC.

This clonotype was recorded many times. The chain is built from TRBV14 and TRBJ1-1; D remains ambiguous. The CDR3 consists of 12 residues. V shed 2 bases and J shed 6 bases, with 7 bases lying between them. CDR1 SGHDN and CDR2 FVKESK come from the germline V gene. The CDR3 nucleotides are TGTGCCAGCAGCCAAATTATATCTGAAGCTTTCTTT. Its protein is CASSQIISEAFF.

The chain combines TRBV19 with TRBJ1-4; D is undetermined. The V and J ends lost 3 bases and 5 bases respectively, with 16 bases between them. The germline CDR1 and CDR2 sequences are LNHDA and SQIVND (reference sequence). CDR3 size: 16 residues. CDR3 sequence: CASSMPLDPSNEKLFF. CDR3 nucleotides: TGTGCCAGTAGTATGCCTCTAGACCCCTCGAATGAAAAACTGTTTTTT.

This clonotype appeared once. The chain has TRBV7-9 and TRBJ1-2; D unresolved. There are 16 residues in the CDR3. The V gene lost 4 bases and the J gene lost 8 bases, with 23 bases spanning the gap. The germline CDR1 and CDR2 sequences are SEHNR and FQNEAQ (reference sequence). The CDR3 DNA reads as TGTGCCAGCAGCTCCGGACGTTCAAGGGATAACGGGGGCTACACCTTC. This sequence encodes CASSSGRSRDNGGYTF.

A note on this clonotype: At one end, the junction sequence differs from germline, possibly due to a read error. The V call is TRBV7-8, the J call TRBJ2-2, with 11 bases that match TRBD2. This CDR3 contains 16 residues. The germline CDR1 and CDR2 sequences are SGHVS and FQNEAQ. CDR3 residues: CASSRKTSGARGELFF. The CDR3 DNA is TGCGCCAGCAGCCGCAAGACTAGCGGGGCTCGAGGGGAGCTGTTTTTT.

The chain joins TRBV7-2 to TRBJ2-2, with 7 bases fitting TRBD1. The germline V gene encodes CDR1 SGHTA and CDR2 FQGNSA. Losses at the gene ends were 5 bases for V and 6 bases for J; bases not matched to a gene: 9. The CDR3 extends over 15 amino acids. Here the CDR3 reads CASSPRQGLAGELFF. The CDR3 bases are TGTGCCAGCAGCCCGCGACAGGGATTGGCCGGGGAGCTGTTTTTT.

This clonotype was counted ten times or more. The chain combines TRBV7-9 with TRBJ2-5; D might be TRBD2 (5 bases). V lost 4 bases, J lost 5 bases, and 23 bases lay in between. The germline V gene encodes CDR1 SEHNR and CDR2 FQNEAQ (reference sequence). This CDR3 contains 17 residues. The CDR3 nucleotides are TGTGCCAGCAGCTCGCTCCTAAACCTCTCAAGGAGGGAGACCCAGTACTTC. Translating gives CASSSLLNLSRRETQYF.

This clonotype was seen many times. V usage is TRBV10-3 and J usage is TRBJ1-3, with 8 positions matching TRBD1. The germline V gene has CDR1 ENHRY and CDR2 SYGVKD. J gave up 1 base and V 0 bases, and 5 bases lay outside the gene matches. This CDR3 region has 17 residues. The CDR3 sequence: CAISESWTGRSGNTIYF. DNA for the CDR3: TGTGCCATCAGTGAGTCGTGGACAGGGAGATCTGGAAACACCATATATTTT.